The 17 T cell receptor beta chains listed next were all sequenced from one sample in a study of cytomegalovirus exposure and HLA in healthy donors. In the PCR, 60 Vbeta and 13 Jbeta primers were used. Repertoires were generated with immunoSEQ multiplex PCR, while TCRdb's copy carries only in-frame clones and drops some. This repertoire shows 110,000 or so clones, over 70% found once; its top ten account for around 5.3%. What was sequenced was PBMCs. The origin of the receptors is a male donor in good health and CMV-seronegative.

J is TRBJ2-7 and V is TRBV29-1; the match to TRBD1 covers 8 bases. The V gene's germline CDR1 is SQVTM and CDR2 ANQGSEA. Trimming removed 4 bases from V and 2 bases from J; junction bases left unmatched: 7. The CDR3 extends over 14 amino acids. CDR3: CSVGTGTGPYEQYF. The CDR3 DNA is TGCAGCGTTGGGACCGGGACAGGACCCTACGAGCAGTACTTC.

This clone was found a few times. CDR3 protein: CASSLGELPGQGLETQYF. In nucleotides, the CDR3 is TGTGCCAGCAGCTTAGGCGAACTGCCGGGACAGGGTCTAGAGACCCAGTACTTC. This sequence joins TRBV11-2 and TRBJ2-5; the match to TRBD1 covers 9 bases. The ends lost 1 base at V and 4 bases at J; junction bases unmatched: 13. CDR3 length: 18 residues. Germline V gene sequence: CDR1 SGHAT, CDR2 FQNNGV.

This clone has just a few counts. This chain connects TRBV5-1 to TRBJ1-1; D ambiguous. The CDR3 sequence is 15 residues long. Germline V gives CDR1 SGHRS, CDR2 YFSETQ. V lost 1 base, J lost 7 bases, and 17 bases lay in between. The CDR3 coding sequence is TGCGCCAGCAGCTTGTTAGGACTCCCGCAGGTTGAAGCTTTCTTT. Its translation: CASSLLGLPQVEAFF.

This chain links TRBV5-1 with TRBJ2-3; a weak D match, TRBD1 (6 bases). CDR3 length: 16 amino acids. The germline V gene encodes CDR1 SGHRS and CDR2 YFSETQ. V lost 4 bases to trimming and J lost 4 bases, with 19 bases between them. The CDR3: CASSPGRGSVPDTQYF. CDR3 coding DNA: TGCGCCAGCAGCCCAGGCAGGGGATCCGTCCCAGATACGCAGTATTTT.

On this clone itself: An end of the junction does not agree with germline; a read error may underlie this. The chain recombines TRBV20-1 with TRBJ2-3; D uncertain. Germline V gene sequence: CDR1 DFQATT, CDR2 SNEGSKA (reference sequence). This CDR3 spans 11 amino acids. The CDR3 DNA sequence: TGCAGTGCTAGCCGTGCTGGGCCCCAATTTTTT. It encodes CSASRAGPQFF.

The chain recombines TRBV9 with TRBJ2-2; maybe TRBD1 (6 bases). CDR1 SGDLS and CDR2 YYNGEE come from the germline V gene. This CDR3 has 17 residues. With 0 bases removed from V and 7 bases from J, the gap between germline ends came to 19 bases. CDR3 amino acids: CASSVAGAQGRVGELFF. Here the CDR3 DNA reads TGTGCCAGCAGCGTAGCCGGCGCCCAGGGGCGGGTCGGGGAGCTGTTTTTT.

V and J are TRBV4-2 and TRBJ1-1, with D perhaps TRBD1 (5 bases). Trimming stripped 0 bases from V and 5 bases from J, with 13 bases between. Germline CDR1 and CDR2: LGHNA and YNFKEQ. The CDR3 is 15 residues long. Here the CDR3 reads CASSQDRGRGTEAFF. The CDR3 region has the DNA TGTGCCAGCAGCCAAGATCGGGGGAGGGGAACTGAAGCTTTCTTT.

V is TRBV15 and J is TRBJ2-3; 7 bases fit TRBD1. The CDR3 consists of 15 residues. Germline CDR1 and CDR2: LNHNV and YYDKDF (reference sequence). The ends lost 4 bases at V and 4 bases at J; junction bases unmatched: 8. The CDR3 here is CATSKTQGSADTQYF. CDR3 bases: TGTGCCACCAGCAAAACACAGGGGTCGGCAGATACGCAGTATTTT.

The chain recombines TRBV28 with TRBJ2-7; 9 bases are shared with TRBD1. The CDR3 has 15 amino acids. Germline CDR1 and CDR2: MDHEN and SYDVKM. Losses at the gene ends were 4 bases for V and 5 bases for J; bases not matched to a gene: 9. The CDR3 coding sequence is TGTGCCAGCAGTTCCCCCGGACAGGGGAGCCACGAGCAGTACTTC. Its translation: CASSSPGQGSHEQYF.

This clone came up once. This chain uses TRBV4-3 with TRBJ2-3; tentatively, D is TRBD1 (6 bases). The CDR3 sequence is 17 residues long. The V gene lost 0 bases and the J gene lost 5 bases, with 18 bases spanning the gap. Germline assignment: CDR1 LGHNA and CDR2 YSLEER. Here the CDR3 DNA reads TGCGCCAGCAGCCAAGAACCAGGGGCATGGATAGGAGATACGCAGTATTTT. Translating gives CASSQEPGAWIGDTQYF.

This clone was detected a few times. The genes are TRBV7-3 and TRBJ2-1, with 12 bases aligning to TRBD2. V was pared by 2 bases and J by 5 bases, with 4 bases of the junction left unmatched. This CDR3 spans 16 amino acids. Germline values: CDR1 SGHTA, CDR2 FQGTGA. The CDR3 region is CASSLLGLAGNNEQFF. CDR3 coding DNA: TGTGCCAGCAGCTTACTCGGACTAGCGGGGAACAATGAGCAGTTCTTC.

This sequence joins TRBV28 and TRBJ1-1, with 7 bases fitting TRBD1. Germline V gene sequence: CDR1 MDHEN, CDR2 SYDVKM. The trim removed 7 bases at V and 5 bases at J, leaving 7 bases unmatched. This CDR3 comprises 13 residues. The CDR3: CASKLDRATEAFF. CDR3 coding DNA: TGTGCCAGCAAACTCGACAGGGCTACTGAAGCTTTCTTT.

The V and J genes are TRBV10-3 and TRBJ2-7; D might be TRBD2 (6 bases). Germline-derived CDR1 and CDR2 are ENHRY and SYGVKD. Trimming left V 3 bases short and J 3 bases short, with 12 bases between. This CDR3 spans 14 amino acids. In DNA form, the CDR3 reads TGTGCCATCAGTGACCCAGCGGGCGGCTACGAGCAGTACTTC. This codes for CAISDPAGGYEQYF.

The chain couples TRBV10-3 to TRBJ2-7; D remains ambiguous. Per germline, CDR1 ENHRY and CDR2 SYGVKD. The CDR3 is 12 residues long. The germline V and J ends were trimmed by 6 bases and 5 bases, with 11 bases remaining between them. The CDR3 loop reads CAIRPDTNEQYF. The CDR3 DNA is TGTGCCATCAGACCCGATACAAACGAGCAGTACTTC.

The V gene is TRBV7-9, the J gene TRBJ2-1, with 10 bases identical to TRBD2. The germline V gene encodes CDR1 SEHNR and CDR2 FQNEAQ (reference sequence). V lost 8 bases, J lost 8 bases, and 12 bases stayed unmatched. The CDR3 extends over 15 amino acids. For the CDR3, the DNA is TGTGCCAGCCAAGCGGCTAGCGGGAGTTGGGATGAGCAGTTCTTC. Amino acid sequence: CASQAASGSWDEQFF.

This clone has only a few counts. This sequence joins TRBV4-3 and TRBJ1-3; 7 bases agree with TRBD1. V dropped 0 bases and J dropped 2; count of bases not matched to a gene: 4. CDR1 is LGHNA and CDR2 is YSLEER in the germline V gene. CDR3 size: 16 residues. The CDR3 bases are TGCGCCAGCAGCCAAGATCGAACAGGGGCTGGAAACACCATATATTTT. Translating gives CASSQDRTGAGNTIYF.

This clone was seen only a few times. The chain is built from TRBV27 and TRBJ1-3, with 7 bases matching TRBD1. Germline CDR1 reads MNHEY; CDR2 reads SMNVEV (reference sequence). There are 15 residues in the CDR3. The V gene end was trimmed by 0 bases and the J gene end by 5 bases; junction bases not matched to a gene: 4. The CDR3 region has the DNA TGTGCCAGCAGTTTATCTGGAAGGGGGCGAAACACCATATATTTT. This sequence encodes CASSLSGRGRNTIYF.